This T cell receptor (beta chain) was sequenced in a study of cytomegalovirus exposure and HLA in healthy donors. A roughly 120-subject validation cohort, separate from the approximately 670-subject first cohort, supplied the donors. The ends lost 1 base at V and 4 bases at J; junction bases unmatched: 8. CDR1 LNHNV and CDR2 YYDKDF come from the germline V gene (reference sequence). This CDR3 contains 16 residues. Study-level findings and limits: There were around 160 TCR beta chains listed as cytomegalovirus-associated.

TCRdb keeps only in-frame clones here, not all; method: immunoSEQ multiplex PCR. Counted here are over 45,000 clones, 88% occurring once; the ten biggest clones make up under 7%. Note on this clone: Its specificity is unknown.

Sequenced input: PBMCs. The receptor was isolated from a woman in her 30s in good health and CMV-seronegative. The chain employs TRBV15 and TRBJ1-2, with 8 bases that match TRBD1. This chain's CDR3 is CATSRGGTGGLYGYTF. CDR3 DNA sequence: TGTGCCACCAGCAGAGGTGGGACAGGTGGTCTCTATGGCTACACCTTC.